A single sample gave rise to the 8 T cell receptor beta chains below, sequenced in a study of cytotoxic CD8 clonotypes in ibrutinib-treated CLL. Sequencing was performed with immunoSEQ multiplex PCR; in TCRdb, only in-frame clones are kept and a portion is missing. The sample lists about 68,000 clones, about 63% seen once, with more than 4.5% in the top ten. The sequencing here drew on PBMCs, taken after 12 months of ibrutinib treatment. All receptors come from a human donor with chronic lymphocytic leukemia.

This rearrangement joins TRBV9 to TRBJ2-1, with 11 bases identical to TRBD2. This CDR3 spans 17 amino acids. In germline, CDR1 is SGDLS, CDR2 YYNGEE. The ends lost 0 bases at V and 5 bases at J; junction bases unmatched: 7. The CDR3 nucleotides are TGTGCCAGCAGCGTAGGTCTAGCGGGGGGAGCGGACAATGAGCAGTTCTTC. Translating it yields CASSVGLAGGADNEQFF.

The CDR3 DNA follows: TGCAGTGCTAGGCCACGGGAGACCCAGTACTTC. It translates to CSARPRETQYF. J is TRBJ2-5 and V is TRBV20-1; D unresolved. CDR1 is DFQATT, CDR2 SNEGSKA, per germline (reference sequence). The CDR3 is 11 residues long. V was shortened by 3 bases and J by 5 bases, with 7 bases between the two germline ends.

This chain links TRBV11-2 with TRBJ1-1, with D uncertain. Germline CDR1 is SGHAT and CDR2 is FQNNGV. V lost 2 bases, J lost 3 bases, and 7 bases lay in between. This CDR3 contains 13 residues. The CDR3 spells CASSLRADTEAFF. CDR3 bases: TGTGCCAGCAGCTTAAGGGCGGACACTGAAGCTTTCTTT.

This clone has only a few counts. The chain employs TRBV7-2 and TRBJ1-1; 7 positions match TRBD1. Losses at the gene ends were 5 bases for V and 6 bases for J; bases not matched to a gene: 12. Germline values: CDR1 SGHTA, CDR2 FQGNSA. There are 15 residues in the CDR3. The CDR3, as DNA: TGTGCCAGCAGCGTGAGACAGGGCCCTACGCCTGAAGCTTTCTTT. Its protein is CASSVRQGPTPEAFF.

This sequence joins TRBV5-6 and TRBJ1-4; maybe TRBD1 (6 bases). This CDR3 is built from 14 residues. The V end lost 2 bases, the J end lost 8 bases, and 13 bases lay between the germline ends. CDR1 is SGHDT, CDR2 YYEEEE, per germline. The CDR3 DNA is TGTGCCAGCAGCTTTCGGGGGCGGGAGGAAAAACTGTTTTTT. Protein sequence: CASSFRGREEKLFF.

This clone occurred a few times. This chain joins TRBV18 and TRBJ1-1; D is possibly TRBD1 (5 bases). The CDR3 runs to 13 residues. The V end was cut by 4 bases, the J end by 0 bases, with 6 bases between. Germline V gene lookup returns CDR1 KGHSH and CDR2 LQKENI. The CDR3 reads CASSQGLNTEAFF. The CDR3 nucleotides are TGTGCCAGCTCACAGGGGTTGAACACTGAAGCTTTCTTT.

The chain couples TRBV7-8 to TRBJ1-4, with D perhaps matching TRBD1 (5 bases). V shed 6 bases and J shed 7 bases, with 15 bases lying between them. From germline, CDR1 is SGHVS and CDR2 FQNEAQ. The CDR3 has 14 residues. The CDR3 loop is CASSLPGRPEKLFF. CDR3 coding DNA: TGTGCCAGCAGTTTACCGGGACGGCCTGAAAAACTGTTTTTT.

J is TRBJ1-2 and V is TRBV19; 7 bases agree with TRBD1. This CDR3 is built from 11 residues. V was pared by 9 bases and J by 3 bases, with 1 base of the junction left unmatched. Per the germline V gene, CDR1 is LNHDA and CDR2 is SQIVND (reference sequence). DNA for the CDR3: TGTGCCAGCACAGGGGACTATGGCTACACCTTC. This encodes CASTGDYGYTF.